The clone carrying this T cell receptor (beta chain) was counted only a few times. The antigen is not known. The PCR ran on 60 Vbeta and 13 Jbeta primers. This table comes from immunoSEQ multiplex PCR, and its TCRdb copy is limited to in-frame clones, with some not included. The table shows roughly 150,000 clones, with roughly 10% occurring only once. Samples came from healthy bone marrow donors. This CDR3 has 16 residues. Germline V lookup: CDR1 SGHTA, CDR2 FQGNSA. The J segment lost 4 bases and the V segment lost 1 base, leaving 9 bases of the junction unmatched. This sample is drawn from a study of cytomegalovirus exposure and HLA in healthy donors. Overall study results and limits: CMV antigen specificity of three CMV-associated chains was confirmed in vitro.

The TCR originated in a male donor in good health and CMV-seronegative. This sequence joins TRBV7-2 and TRBJ1-2, with 7 bases aligning to TRBD1. The sequenced sample consisted of PBMCs. CDR3 in amino acids: CASSLGRQQGVYGYTF. As DNA, the CDR3 is TGTGCCAGCAGCTTAGGACGACAGCAGGGGGTCTATGGCTACACCTTC.